The T cell receptor (beta chain) described here comes from a study of blood T cell repertoires in COVID-19. Per the authors' pipeline: Quantification of nucleated cells was approximated via reference gene primer amplification. Profiling relied on immunoSEQ multiplex PCR, and the TCRdb table lists in-frame clones only, not all of them. V, J and clone size are taken as reported in that table, and D and trimming were inferred from the DNA itself. The sample yields about 230,000 clones, roughly nine tenths seen once. The sequence derives from a woman aged 18-29 years who had recovered from COVID-19. The sample taken for sequencing was peripheral blood.

CDR3 in DNA: TGTGCCAGCAGCCCCGGGACACTATACAATGAGCAGTTCTTC. Amino acids: CASSPGTLYNEQFF. The V and J genes are TRBV14 and TRBJ2-1; a weak D match, TRBD1 (6 bases). This CDR3 region has 14 residues. The V end lost 4 bases, the J end lost 4 bases, and 11 bases lay between the germline ends. In germline, CDR1 is SGHDN, CDR2 FVKESK.